This T cell receptor beta chain appears in the sequencing data of a study of long-term antiretroviral therapy in people with HIV. Findings and limits, study-wide: Repertoires from HIV showed CDR3 length ranges narrower than those of controls. Post-treatment diversity went higher with ART but stayed below transplant donor controls.

V dropped 0 bases and J dropped 3 bases, with 11 bases sitting between them. This CDR3 has 15 residues. Every HIV-positive participant received treatment in the United States. Run at survey level, the immunoSEQ assay was version v3.0. Assay: immunoSEQ multiplex PCR; the TCRdb copy retains only in-frame clones and omits some. The sample lists 10,000 to 15,000 clones, roughly 80% occurring once. Notes on this clone: Antigen specificity is unknown.

The sequence was obtained from a woman younger than 30 with HIV. The sample was unsorted PBMCs, taken 1.3 years after starting antiretroviral therapy. The rearrangement joins TRBV6-7 to TRBJ1-1; tentative D call: TRBD1 (5 bases). TRBV6-7 is noted as an ORF with a role that remains uncertain. The CDR3 DNA reads as TGTGCCAGCAGTTACTCGAAGGACACCTACACTGAAGCTTTCTTT. Amino acid sequence: CASSYSKDTYTEAFF.